Shown below are 19 T cell receptor beta chains from a single sample sequenced in a study of blood T cell repertoires in COVID-19. Here immunoSEQ multiplex PCR was the method, and the copy in TCRdb shows in-frame clones only, minus some. The table records around 250,000 clones, around 84% of them present only once. Sequenced input: PBMCs or T cells enriched from blood (not recorded which). The receptors derive from a woman in her 50s who had recovered from COVID-19.

This clone has just a few counts. This chain uses TRBV19 with TRBJ2-7; TRBD2 matches at 13 bases. V lost 5 bases to trimming and J lost 5 bases; unmatched junction nucleotides: 12. CDR3 length equals 17 residues. CDR1 is LNHDA, CDR2 SQIVND, per germline (reference sequence). This CDR3 reads CASSLGTSGDSIDEQYF. As DNA, the CDR3 is TGTGCCAGTAGTCTCGGGACTAGCGGGGATTCTATAGACGAGCAGTACTTC.

V gene TRBV5-5 combines with J gene TRBJ1-5, with D possibly matching TRBD1 (6 bases). The V end was cut by 3 bases, the J end by 4 bases, with 8 bases between. The CDR3 has 13 residues. Looked up from germline, CDR1 is SGHKS and CDR2 is YYEKEE (reference sequence). CDR3 residues: CASSSGVNQPQHF. Here the CDR3 DNA reads TGTGCCAGCAGCTCAGGGGTTAATCAGCCCCAGCATTTT.

The genes are TRBV19 and TRBJ1-5; TRBD1 matches 10 bases. CDR1 and CDR2 from the germline V gene are LNHDA and SQIVND (reference sequence). V trimming: 5 bases; J trimming: 6 bases; junction bases outside the gene matches: 7. This CDR3 is built from 15 residues. In DNA form, the CDR3 reads TGTGCCAGTAGTTCCCGACAGGGGGCAGTTCAGCCCCAGCATTTT. It codes for CASSSRQGAVQPQHF.

This clone was detected only once. The chain employs TRBV10-3 and TRBJ2-1, with TRBD2 matching over 10 bases. CDR1 and CDR2 (germline): ENHRY, SYGVKD. This CDR3 region has 17 residues. Trimming took 11 bases from V and 5 from J; bases not matched to a gene: 18. Here the CDR3 DNA reads TGTGCCCCCGGGGGTAGAGCGGGAGGGCGTCGTAACAATGAGCAGTTCTTC. Translation gives CAPGGRAGGRRNNEQFF.

This clone appeared a single time. V and J are TRBV28 and TRBJ1-1; maybe TRBD1 (5 bases). The germline V gene has CDR1 MDHEN and CDR2 SYDVKM. Trimming pared 3 bases from V and 3 bases from J, leaving 20 bases between. The CDR3 contains 17 residues. The CDR3 here is CASSLFQLERGDTEAFF. CDR3 nucleotides: TGTGCCAGCAGTTTGTTCCAGCTGGAGCGGGGGGACACTGAAGCTTTCTTT.

V is TRBV30 and J is TRBJ2-6, with D perhaps matching TRBD2 (6 bases). This CDR3 spans 14 amino acids. Trimming pared 4 bases from V and 4 bases from J, leaving 11 bases between. Germline lookup yields CDR1 GTSNPN and CDR2 SVGIG (reference sequence). The DNA of the CDR3 is TGTGCCTGGAAGGAGGGTACCGGGGCCAACGTCCTGACTTTC. Protein sequence: CAWKEGTGANVLTF.

J is TRBJ1-5 and V is TRBV24-1; a weak D match, TRBD1 (5 bases). The ends were cut back, 6 bases at V and 6 bases at J, with 17 bases in the middle. The CDR3 contains 15 residues. Germline CDR1 is KGHDR and CDR2 is SFDVKD. CDR3 in amino acids: CATSSGGHGSQPQHF. In DNA form, the CDR3 reads TGTGCCACCAGTTCGGGGGGTCACGGCAGTCAGCCCCAGCATTTT.

This chain joins TRBV6-4 and TRBJ2-3; D not certain. The CDR3 loop spans 14 amino acids. Germline V gene data show CDR1 as MRHNA and CDR2 as SNTAGT. Trimming pared 1 base from V and 1 base from J, leaving 6 bases between. The CDR3 nucleotides read TGTGCCAGCAGTGACTTCGGAGGCACAGATACGCAGTATTTT. Its translation: CASSDFGGTDTQYF.

The V call is TRBV7-9, the J call TRBJ2-1; 7 bases fit TRBD1. The trim removed 5 bases at V and 7 bases at J, leaving 17 bases unmatched. CDR1 and CDR2 from the germline V gene are SEHNR and FQNEAQ (reference sequence). CDR3 length: 17 residues. This chain's CDR3 is CASSPPKTGMGKNEQFF. CDR3 sequence (DNA): TGTGCCAGCAGCCCCCCTAAGACAGGGATGGGAAAAAATGAGCAGTTCTTC.

The chain employs TRBV7-2 and TRBJ1-2; a weak D match, TRBD1 (5 bases). The CDR3 is 15 amino acids. Trimming removed 7 bases at V and 8 bases at J, with 23 bases between. Germline assignment: CDR1 SGHTA and CDR2 FQGNSA. As DNA, the CDR3 is TGTGCCAGCAAAATTCCTGTGGGCTCAGGGCAGGGCTACACCTTC. This sequence encodes CASKIPVGSGQGYTF.

This clone was seen once. The rearrangement joins TRBV30 to TRBJ1-5; no reliable D call. V lost 0 bases to trimming and J lost 9 bases, with 15 bases between them. The CDR3 length is 14 residues. From germline, CDR1 is GTSNPN and CDR2 SVGIG (reference sequence). For the CDR3, the DNA is TGTGCCTGGAGTGTATCTCCGCCCGGGAGGCCCCAGCATTTT. This translates into CAWSVSPPGRPQHF. The variable domain in full, with the rest retrieved from reference TRBV30 and TRBJ1-5, is SQTIHQWPATLVQPVGSPLSLECTVEGTSNPNLYWYRQAAGRGLQLLFYSVGIGQISSEVPQNLSASRPQDRQFILSSKKLLLSDSGFYLCAWSVSPPGRPQHFGDGTRLSIL.

The V and J genes are TRBV19 and TRBJ1-5; tentatively, D is TRBD1 (6 bases). Deletions cut 6 bases from V and 6 bases from J, with 15 bases between. From germline, CDR1 is LNHDA and CDR2 SQIVND (reference sequence). CDR3 size: 14 residues. CDR3 sequence reads: CASRQGISTQPQHF. The CDR3 nucleotides read TGTGCCAGTAGACAGGGAATCTCGACTCAGCCCCAGCATTTT.

This sequence joins TRBV28 and TRBJ2-3, with no clear D. The CDR3 is 11 amino acids. From germline, CDR1 is MDHEN and CDR2 SYDVKM. V was trimmed by 4 bases and J by 5 bases, leaving 4 bases between them. CDR3 coding DNA: TGTGCCAGCAGTTCCGGAGATACGCAGTATTTT. Translation: CASSSGDTQYF.

As DNA, the CDR3 is TGTGCCAGCAGCCCGGTGGACACCGGGGAGCTGTTTTTT. This codes for CASSPVDTGELFF. J is TRBJ2-2 and V is TRBV7-9; D is uncertain. With 5 bases removed from V and 3 bases from J, the gap between germline ends came to 7 bases. The length of the CDR3 is 13 residues. Germline-derived CDR1 and CDR2 are SEHNR and FQNEAQ (reference sequence). Drawing the rest from reference TRBV7-9 and TRBJ2-2, the complete variable domain is DTGVSQNPRHKITKRGQNVTFRCDPISEHNRLYWYRQTLGQGPEFLTYFQNEAQLEKSRLLSDRFSAERPKGSFSTLEIQRTEQGDSAMYLCASSPVDTGELFFGEGSRLTVL.

This clone showed up just once. The V gene is TRBV28, the J gene TRBJ2-7, with 7 bases fitting TRBD1. CDR3 length equals 12 residues. Trimming removed 8 bases from V and 1 base from J; junction bases left unmatched: 2. Germline V gives CDR1 MDHEN, CDR2 SYDVKM. CDR3 sequence: CASQDRSYEQYF. The CDR3 coding sequence is TGTGCCAGCCAGGACAGGTCCTACGAGCAGTACTTC.

V and J are TRBV18 and TRBJ2-2; D is possibly TRBD2 (5 bases). The CDR3 has 15 residues. Trimming took off 2 bases at V and 4 bases at J, with 11 bases between the two ends. Looked up from germline, CDR1 is KGHSH and CDR2 is LQKENI. The CDR3 region has the DNA TGTGCCAGCTCACCAGGGTCGGGGAGCACCGGGGAGCTGTTTTTT. It is translated as CASSPGSGSTGELFF.

V is TRBV28 and J is TRBJ1-1, with D perhaps TRBD1 (6 bases). From germline, CDR1 is MDHEN and CDR2 SYDVKM. The CDR3 consists of 13 residues. V was clipped by 5 bases and J by 1 base, with 8 bases between them. The CDR3 DNA sequence: TGTGCCAGCAGTCCGGGACAGAACACTGAAGCTTTCTTT. This codes for CASSPGQNTEAFF.

The chain is built from TRBV6-2 or TRBV6-3 and TRBJ1-2; TRBD1 is a possible D gene (5 bases). Trimming took off 6 bases at V and 3 bases at J, with 14 bases between the two ends. CDR3 length: 14 amino acids. CDR1 and CDR2 from the germline V gene are MNHEY and SVGEGT. CDR3 in DNA: TGTGCCAGCAGCCGACCCCCGGGGGACTATGGCTACACCTTC. It yields the protein CASSRPPGDYGYTF.

V usage is TRBV11-2 and J usage is TRBJ2-1, with TRBD2 matching over 7 bases. Unmatched junction bases numbered 9, after V lost 5 bases and J lost 5 bases. The CDR3 is made up of 15 amino acids. CDR1 is SGHAT and CDR2 is FQNNGV in the germline V gene. The DNA of the CDR3 is TGTGCCAGCAGCCCTCCGGGAGGTCGGGACAATGAGCAGTTCTTC. Translated, it gives CASSPPGGRDNEQFF.